The sample holds many counts of the clone carrying this TCR beta chain. Its target is unknown. Germline and junction disagree at one end, which may indicate a read error. These data come from a study of CD8 T cells in ankylosing spondylitis. The study, taken as a whole, reports: Made up of eight or nine highly homologous variants, a TCR beta motif appeared characteristic of ankylosing spondylitis blood.

Preparation of TCR beta libraries was done by quantitative 5'-RACE with molecular barcodes. TCRdb analysed the 5' RACE reads with MiXCR anew, one entry per CDR3 protein. The data show hundreds of thousands of distinct CDR3 sequences, with around 11% seen just once and 0.51% held by the top ten. The CDR3 totals 12 residues. Germline V gene data show CDR1 as SGHDT and CDR2 as YYEEEE. This TCR was recovered from a male donor with ankylosing spondylitis. The chain employs TRBV5-6 and TRBJ2-1; 14 nucleotides line up with TRBD2. Sequenced input: blood, either unsorted or a sorted T cell fraction (not recorded which). CDR3 nucleotides: TGTGCCAGCAGCTCGACTAGCGGGAGGGCGCTCTTC. This sequence encodes CASSSTSGRALF. The full variable domain, in which reference TRBV5-6 and TRBJ2-1 provide the parts outside the CDR3, is DAGVTQSPTHLIKTRGQQVTLRCSPKSGHDTVSWYQQALGQGPQFIFQYYEEEERQRGNFPDRFSGHQFPNYSSELNVNALLLGDSALYLCASSSTSGRALFGPGTRLTVL.